These T cell receptor beta chains were read from a single sample in a study of OX40 agonist ivuxolimab in advanced cancers. The protocol was immunoSEQ multiplex PCR, while the TCRdb copy is restricted to in-frame clones and leaves out a portion. This table has 55,000 to 95,000 clones, approximately 86% appearing once. The source material was CD4+ or CD8+ T cells sorted from blood, sampled in a trial of the OX40 agonist ivuxolimab. The receptors were gathered from an adult with an advanced solid tumor such as melanoma, head and neck, liver or kidney cancer. The conserved cysteine and the conserved F or W are not part of the CDR3 here. Each record gives: D gene, CDR3 length, V gene, J gene, CDR3 protein. A D gene is named only where the DNA matches it firmly.

D: TRBD2; length: 13; V: TRBV2; J: TRBJ2-3; CDR3: ASTGTSVSTDTQY
D: -; length: 11; V: TRBV6-5; J: TRBJ1-2; CDR3: ASSKTVVDGYT
D: -; length: 14; V: TRBV9; J: TRBJ2-5; CDR3: ASSVGWGQIQETQY
D: -; length: 11; V: TRBV7-7; J: TRBJ2-5; CDR3: ASSPGAEETQY
D: TRBD1; length: 15; V: TRBV28; J: TRBJ1-5; CDR3: ASSTIDRAYSNQPQH
D: -; length: 12; V: TRBV7-2; J: TRBJ2-7; CDR3: ASSLGGDSYEQH
D: -; length: 13; V: TRBV11-2; J: TRBJ1-4; CDR3: ASSLAVATNEKLF
D: -; length: 10; V: TRBV2; J: TRBJ1-2; CDR3: ASRLTGIGYT
D: TRBD1; length: 12; V: TRBV5-1; J: TRBJ1-4; CDR3: ASSVTGGYEKLF
D: -; length: 10; V: TRBV5-1; J: TRBJ2-1; CDR3: ASSLDRVEQF
D: TRBD2; length: 12; V: TRBV6-1; J: TRBJ2-3; CDR3: ASSGTSGTDTQY
D: TRBD2; length: 11; V: TRBV4-1; J: TRBJ2-7; CDR3: ARVAGVAYEQY
D: -; length: 11; V: TRBV27; J: TRBJ1-6; CDR3: ASSFREGSPLH
D: -; length: 14; V: TRBV5-4; J: TRBJ1-1; CDR3: ASSPDWAILDTEAF
D: -; length: 11; V: TRBV2; J: TRBJ1-1; CDR3: ASSLGRNTEAF
D: TRBD2; length: 13; V: TRBV27; J: TRBJ2-7; CDR3: ASSLLASGVYEQY
D: -; length: 13; V: TRBV15; J: TRBJ2-7; CDR3: ATSREAGSSYEQY